This T cell receptor (beta chain) derives from a study of blood T cell repertoires in COVID-19. Study-wide context: Italy, Spain and the United States were the sources of the convalescent and acute COVID-19 samples.

Germline loops: CDR1 SGHNT, CDR2 YYREEE (reference sequence). V was clipped by 4 bases and J by 4 bases, with 8 bases between them. This CDR3 is built from 12 residues. Using immunoSEQ multiplex PCR, the repertoire was profiled, and TCRdb retains in-frame clones only, with some absent. The sample shows under 80,000 clones, around 89% of them seen only once. The specimen sequenced was peripheral blood. The sequence came from a woman at least 80 years old with active COVID-19. V is TRBV5-4 and J is TRBJ1-2, with a weak D call TRBD1 (6 bases). The CDR3 reads CASSPDSYGYTF. In DNA form, the CDR3 reads TGTGCCAGCAGCCCGGACAGCTATGGCTACACCTTC.